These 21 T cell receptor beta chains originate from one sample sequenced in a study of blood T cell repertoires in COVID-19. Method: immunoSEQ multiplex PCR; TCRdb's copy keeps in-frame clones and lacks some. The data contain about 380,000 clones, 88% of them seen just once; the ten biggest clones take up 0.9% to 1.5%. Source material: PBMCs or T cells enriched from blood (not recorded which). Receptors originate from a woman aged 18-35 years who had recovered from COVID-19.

CDR3 sequence reads: CASSQDREGDTQYF. Written as DNA, the CDR3 is TGCGCCAGCAGCCAAGACAGGGAAGGCGATACGCAGTATTTT. The chain uses TRBV4-3 and TRBJ2-3; possible D gene TRBD1, 5 bases. V lost 0 bases and J lost 6, with 10 bases in between. Germline V gives CDR1 LGHNA, CDR2 YSLEER. This CDR3 region has 14 residues.

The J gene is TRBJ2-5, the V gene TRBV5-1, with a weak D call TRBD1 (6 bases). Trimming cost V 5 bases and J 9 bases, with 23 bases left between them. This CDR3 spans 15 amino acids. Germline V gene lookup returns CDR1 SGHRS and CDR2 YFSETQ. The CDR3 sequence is CASSADSPRPKAQYF. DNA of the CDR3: TGCGCCAGCAGTGCGGACAGCCCACGTCCCAAGGCCCAGTACTTC.

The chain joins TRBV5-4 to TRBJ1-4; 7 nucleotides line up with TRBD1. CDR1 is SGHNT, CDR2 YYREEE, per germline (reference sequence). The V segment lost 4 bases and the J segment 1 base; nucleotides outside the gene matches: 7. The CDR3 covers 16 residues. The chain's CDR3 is CASSLTGIGTNEKLFF. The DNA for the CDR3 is TGTGCCAGCAGCCTGACAGGGATTGGAACTAATGAAAAACTGTTTTTT.

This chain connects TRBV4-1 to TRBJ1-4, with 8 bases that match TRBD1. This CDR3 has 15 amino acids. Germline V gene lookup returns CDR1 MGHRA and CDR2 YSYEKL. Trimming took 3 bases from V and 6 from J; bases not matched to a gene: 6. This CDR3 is CASSQQGARDEKLFF. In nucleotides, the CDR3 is TGCGCCAGCAGCCAGCAGGGGGCACGGGATGAAAAACTGTTTTTT.

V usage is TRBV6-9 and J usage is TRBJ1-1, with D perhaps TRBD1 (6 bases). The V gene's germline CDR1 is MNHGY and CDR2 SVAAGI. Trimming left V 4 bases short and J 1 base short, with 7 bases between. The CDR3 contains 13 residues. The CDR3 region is CASSWGQNTEAFF. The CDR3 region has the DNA TGTGCCAGCAGTTGGGGACAGAACACTGAAGCTTTCTTT.

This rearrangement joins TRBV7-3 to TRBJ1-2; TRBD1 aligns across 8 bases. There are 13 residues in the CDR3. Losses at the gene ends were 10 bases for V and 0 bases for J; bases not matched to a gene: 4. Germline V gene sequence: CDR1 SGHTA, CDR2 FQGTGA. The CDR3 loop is CATRGPANYGYTF. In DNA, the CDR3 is TGTGCCACCAGGGGGCCAGCTAACTATGGCTACACCTTC.

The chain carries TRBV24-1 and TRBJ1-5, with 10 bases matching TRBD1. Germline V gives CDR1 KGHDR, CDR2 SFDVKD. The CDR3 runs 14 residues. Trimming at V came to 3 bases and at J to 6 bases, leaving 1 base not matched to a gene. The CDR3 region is CATSDRDRGQPQHF. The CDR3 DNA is TGTGCCACCAGTGATCGGGACAGGGGTCAGCCCCAGCATTTT.

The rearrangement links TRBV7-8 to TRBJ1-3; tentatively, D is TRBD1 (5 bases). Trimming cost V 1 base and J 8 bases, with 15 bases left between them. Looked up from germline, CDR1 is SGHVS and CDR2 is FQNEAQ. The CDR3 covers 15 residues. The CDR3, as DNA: TGTGCCAGCAGCTTAGACGTCCCCAGGGCACACACCATATATTTT. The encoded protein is CASSLDVPRAHTIYF. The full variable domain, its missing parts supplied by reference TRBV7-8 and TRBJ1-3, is GAGVSQSPRYKVAKRGQDVALRCDPISGHVSLFWYQQALGQGPEFLTYFQNEAQLDKSGLPSDRFFAERPEGSVSTLKIQRTQQEDSAVYLCASSLDVPRAHTIYFGEGSWLTVV.

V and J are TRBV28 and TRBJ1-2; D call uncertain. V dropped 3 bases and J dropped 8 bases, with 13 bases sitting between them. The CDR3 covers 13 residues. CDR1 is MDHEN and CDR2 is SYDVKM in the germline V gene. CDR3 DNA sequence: TGTGCCAGCAGTTTTACAGCCGAACTGGGCTACACCTTC. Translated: CASSFTAELGYTF.

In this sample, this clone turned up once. The CDR3 loop reads CASSPPKTGKNEQFF. The CDR3 region has the DNA TGTGCCAGCAGCCCCCCCAAGACAGGGAAGAATGAGCAGTTCTTC. The rearrangement uses TRBV5-6 and TRBJ2-1, with TRBD1 matching over 7 bases. Germline V gene lookup returns CDR1 SGHDT and CDR2 YYEEEE. The V gene end was trimmed by 4 bases and the J gene end by 7 bases; junction bases not matched to a gene: 11. The CDR3 length is 15 residues. The variable domain in full, with the rest retrieved from reference TRBV5-6 and TRBJ2-1, is DAGVTQSPTHLIKTRGQQVTLRCSPKSGHDTVSWYQQALGQGPQFIFQYYEEEERQRGNFPDRFSGHQFPNYSSELNVNALLLGDSALYLCASSPPKTGKNEQFFGPGTRLTVL.

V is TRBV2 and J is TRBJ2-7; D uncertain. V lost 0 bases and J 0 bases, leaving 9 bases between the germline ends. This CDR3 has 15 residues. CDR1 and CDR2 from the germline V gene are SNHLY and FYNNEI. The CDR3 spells CASSEAQANSYEQYF. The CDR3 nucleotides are TGTGCCAGCAGTGAAGCGCAGGCAAACTCCTACGAGCAGTACTTC.

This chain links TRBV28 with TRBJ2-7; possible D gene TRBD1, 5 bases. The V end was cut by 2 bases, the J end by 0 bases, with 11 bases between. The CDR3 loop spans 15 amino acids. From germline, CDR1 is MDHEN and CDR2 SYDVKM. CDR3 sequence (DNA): TGTGCCAGCAGTTTAAGTACAGGAGACTCCTACGAGCAGTACTTC. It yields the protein CASSLSTGDSYEQYF.

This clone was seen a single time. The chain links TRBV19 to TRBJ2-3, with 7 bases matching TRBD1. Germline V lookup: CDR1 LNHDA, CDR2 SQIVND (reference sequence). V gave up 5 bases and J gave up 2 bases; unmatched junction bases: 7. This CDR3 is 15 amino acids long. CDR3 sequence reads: CASSLWGQNTDTQYF. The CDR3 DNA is TGTGCCAGTAGTCTTTGGGGACAGAACACAGATACGCAGTATTTT.

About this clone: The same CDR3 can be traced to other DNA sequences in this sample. The CDR3 coding sequence is TGTGCCAGCAGCTTGGGCCTAGCAGGGGGGACAGATACGCAGTATTTT. It codes for CASSLGLAGGTDTQYF. The gene calls are TRBV11-2 and TRBJ2-3; tentatively, D is TRBD1 (7 bases). Trimming took off 3 bases at V and 3 bases at J, with 16 bases between the two ends. This CDR3 has 16 residues. Germline CDR1 SGHAT, CDR2 FQNNGV.

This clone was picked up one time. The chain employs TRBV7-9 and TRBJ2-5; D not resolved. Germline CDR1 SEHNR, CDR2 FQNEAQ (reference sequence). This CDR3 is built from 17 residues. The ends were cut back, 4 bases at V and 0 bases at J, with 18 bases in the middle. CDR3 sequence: CASSSPSRKTNQETQYF. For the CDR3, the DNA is TGTGCCAGCAGCTCCCCCTCCCGGAAAACTAACCAAGAGACCCAGTACTTC.

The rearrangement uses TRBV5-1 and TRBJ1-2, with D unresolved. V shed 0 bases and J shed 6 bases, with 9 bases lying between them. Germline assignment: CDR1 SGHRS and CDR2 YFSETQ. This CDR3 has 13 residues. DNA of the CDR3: TGCGCCAGCAGCTTGGCCGAGAGGGATGGCTACACCTTC. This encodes CASSLAERDGYTF.

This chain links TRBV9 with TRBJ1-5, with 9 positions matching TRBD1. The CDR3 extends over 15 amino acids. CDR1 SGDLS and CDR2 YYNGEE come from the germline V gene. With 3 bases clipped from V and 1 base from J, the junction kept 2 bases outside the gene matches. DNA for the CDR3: TGTGCCAGCAGCGCGACAGGGGGAAGCAATCAGCCCCAGCATTTT. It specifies CASSATGGSNQPQHF.

CDR3 amino acids: CAKGGSWYGYTF. CDR3 coding DNA: TGTGCCAAAGGTGGTAGCTGGTATGGCTACACCTTC. This sequence joins TRBV16 and TRBJ1-2; D unclear. Trimming shortened V by 10 bases and J by 5 bases, and 14 bases separated the two germline ends. Germline V CDR1 and CDR2: KGHSY, FQNENV. This CDR3 region has 12 residues. The variable domain in full, with the rest retrieved from reference TRBV16 and TRBJ1-2, is GEEVAQTPKHLVRGEGQKAKLYCAPIKGHSYVFWYQQVLKNEFKFLISFQNENVFDETGMPKERFSAKCLPNSPCSLEIQATKLEDSAVYFCAKGGSWYGYTFGSGTRLTVV.

The DNA of the CDR3 is TGTGCCTGGAGTGCGGCCAGGGAAAGGAACATTCAGTACTTC. It translates to CAWSAARERNIQYF. This chain uses TRBV30 with TRBJ2-4; D is perhaps TRBD1 (5 bases). Germline loops: CDR1 GTSNPN, CDR2 SVGIG (reference sequence). CDR3 length: 14 amino acids. The V and J ends lost 1 base and 7 bases respectively, with 14 bases between them.

The CDR3 is CSARGDSGYTF. The DNA for the CDR3 is TGCAGTGCTAGAGGTGACAGCGGCTACACCTTC. This chain links TRBV20-1 with TRBJ1-2, with TRBD1 as a possible D gene (5 bases). The CDR3 contains 11 residues. Looked up from germline, CDR1 is DFQATT and CDR2 is SNEGSKA (reference sequence). V was pared by 1 base and J by 8 bases, with 8 bases between.

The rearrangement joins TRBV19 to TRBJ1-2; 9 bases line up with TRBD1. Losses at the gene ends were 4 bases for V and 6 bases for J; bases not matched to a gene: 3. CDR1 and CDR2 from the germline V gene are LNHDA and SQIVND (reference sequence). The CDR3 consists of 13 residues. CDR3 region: CASSTQGANGYTF. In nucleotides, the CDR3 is TGTGCCAGTAGTACACAGGGGGCAAATGGCTACACCTTC.